This section outlines one TCR beta chain sequence together with its context. The specificity of this receptor is unknown. The record has no base qualities; no much larger clone is one base away. This sample is part of a study of cytomegalovirus exposure and HLA in healthy donors listed by TCRdb under 2017. As for the study more broadly: An earlier analysis of several hundred of the donors reported about 260 Gb of sequence data and 117 million unique TCR beta sequences obtained from some 200 million T cells. Approximately 300 gigabases of sequencing data and around 88 million unique TCR sequences made up an early release that covered about 640 HLA-typed donors. The genetic ancestry cluster associated with self-reported Caucasian donors included 65% to 90% of the approximately 430 genotyped donors. The aim of the study was to test whether cataloging public T cell receptors could identify signatures of past pathogen exposure. Using immunosequencing, the study profiled T cell repertoires from 500 to 800 subjects and related those repertoires to cytomegalovirus serostatus. A separate validation cohort of more than 100 different subjects was used in addition to the 666-subject first cohort. High-throughput TCR immunosequencing, statistical association of individual TCRs with disease status, and machine learning were combined to predict cytomegalovirus infection status. A later analysis re-analyzed previously published TCR beta repertoires from approximately 670 donors and added high-resolution HLA genotyping to study TCR occurrence patterns. Rather than using new phenotypic data, the later analysis identified candidate immune exposures from TCR beta sequences and from how often those sequences occurred across donors. An earlier analysis of around 580 of the donors used high-throughput TCR beta sequencing to judge whether each TCR beta V gene segment behaved as functional or pseudogenic. Donor age, sex, ethnicity and CMV serostatus were compiled together with the repertoire data. In a later genetic analysis, genome-wide SNP genotypes for about 60% of the 666 donors were used, and that subset was treated as a discovery cohort. All discovery cohort repertoires had been generated on a single sequencing platform. Class I and class II HLA loci were covered by the typing at four-digit resolution. Typing coverage varied by locus: roughly 629-630 donors for A, B, C, DRB1 and DQB1; approximately 500 for DQA1; more than 600 for DPA1; more than 450 for DPB1. Four to six DR-DQ haplotypes were handled as single units for association and clustering, since linkage in the cohort was strong. Among about 400 genotyped donors of the cohort, an average of around 220,000 unique TCR beta nucleotide sequences was sequenced per donor, of which about 18% were non-productive. What the research found in general, with its limitations: While some public TCRs were present in many individuals, most TCR sequences turned up only very rarely across donors. Some 16 rarely observed V segments, including chromosome 9 orphons, were excluded from the earlier analysis of several hundred of the donors because counts were too low. Because HLA typing was unavailable for some donors at each locus, only the typed subset was used in association tests. Only TCR beta chains were sequenced in this cohort, and the absence of alpha or paired-chain data limited detectable features. An earlier analysis of approximately 540 of the donors showed that most TCR beta V segments appeared in productive rearrangements either about 87% or about 30% of the time, which broadly matched IMGT annotations. In vitro tests confirmed that a few of the cytomegalovirus-associated TCR beta chains recognize cytomegalovirus antigens. A later analysis found that HLA-associated TCR beta chains were more clonally expanded and had lower generation probabilities than equally common non-associated chains. Roughly uniform sequencing depth across donors was assumed in presence/absence analyses, although this assumption may not hold. The classifier was reported to diagnose cytomegalovirus status with high specificity and sensitivity in both the original and validation cohorts. A later analysis reported that several top co-occurrence clusters appeared linked to parvovirus B19, influenza, CMV and Epstein-Barr virus. A further reported finding was that TCR beta sequences accurately predicted the HLA-A and HLA-B alleles for most subjects in the first cohort. Compared with the approximately 670-donor mean, donors in an Asian-associated ancestry cluster had fewer N-insertions in productive TCRs, according to a later genetic analysis. A total of around 150 TCR beta chains were listed by the study as associated with cytomegalovirus. In a later analysis, more than 15,000 TCR beta sequences were associated with specific HLA alleles at a false discovery rate of 0.05. In a later analysis, TCR association rates were found to vary across HLA loci, with the most associated TCRs seen for DRB1 alleles and the fewest for HLA-C alleles. According to the authors, the approach could potentially be generalized to other disease states and immunological phenotypes. A later analysis found that most CMV-associated TCR beta chains appeared HLA-restricted, with HLA associations seemingly driven largely by CMV exposure. In a later genetic analysis, a missense DCLRE1C variant was associated with V-gene and J-gene trimming of TCR beta chains, and the association was replicated in an independent cohort. Some IMGT-functional V segments, including TRBV6-2 and TRBV6-3, could not be distinguished by the 87-base-pair reads and were therefore excluded. The sequencing pipeline was judged likely to have produced a cluster of highly shared sequence variants as a technical artifact. Linkage disequilibrium might explain the correlated functional status among segregating V segments, but an unknown experimental factor could not be ruled out. When HLA alleles, especially DR and DQ, strongly co-occurred, TCR associations were difficult to assign to individual alleles. For the cohort, immune exposure information was limited to CMV serostatus.

Measured from the cysteine to the phenylalanine, the CDR3 is 17 residues long. Of the read, only the CDR3 DNA is kept; its 51 bases are in frame from base 1. Trimming leaves V shorter by 9 bases and J shorter by 2 bases, with the junction holding 13 bases beyond the gene matches. CDR1 and CDR2 are read off the germline V gene (reference sequence) as LNHDA and SQIVND. Library preparation employed the immunoSEQ multiplex PCR assay. The multiplex PCR relied on a mix of 60 forward primers for TCR Vbeta segments and 13 reverse primers for TCR Jbeta segments. The CDR3 region of rearranged TCR beta genes was amplified from genomic DNA by a multiplex PCR assay. Amplified TCR beta libraries were sequenced as 87-base-pair reads on the Illumina HiSeq System. The authors' pipeline ran thus. In a later analysis, some 80 million unique TCR beta chains were counted across the 690 or so repertoires, and roughly 10 million of these chains were shared by at least two donors. To remove PCR and sequencing errors, raw reads were error-corrected and collapsed into unique sequences using a nearest-neighbor algorithm that merged closely related sequences. V, D and J gene segments were assigned by aligning CDR3 sequences to IMGT reference sequences. For a sequence to be retained, a match of at least six nucleotides to both a V gene segment and a J gene segment was required. A rearrangement was called productive if the CDR3 had no stop codons and remained in frame with V and J, and every other rearrangement was called non-productive. Following IMGT convention, CDR3 was defined as the stretch from the second conserved V-encoded cysteine up to the conserved J-encoded phenylalanine. The earlier analysis of some 580 of the donors excluded any sequence lacking an unambiguous match to a single V gene segment. In an earlier analysis of roughly 500 of the donors, V segments were called functional above 56.7% productive rearrangements and were called segregating when the between-donor standard deviation exceeded 5%. A statistical classification framework was built for diagnosing cytomegalovirus status from the catalog of TCR beta chain sequences. In a later analysis, V and J genes were assigned by comparing TCR nucleotide sequences against IMGT/GENE-DB human TR gene sequences. In a later analysis, CDR3 sequences and most-parsimonious VDJ recombination scenarios were assigned using the TCRdist pipeline. In a later analysis, each TCR beta chain was defined by its CDR3 amino acid sequence together with its V-gene family, and reads without a unique V-gene family were excluded. As a way to deal with suspected cross-contamination and a sequencing artifact, a later analysis dropped roughly 600 nucleotide sequences that were highly shared and had low generation probability. In a later analysis, a clonal expansion index was calculated for each public chain from normalized within-repertoire ranks of inferred template counts. In a later analysis, generation probabilities were computed with a VDJ recombination model fitted to out-of-frame rearrangements, and the resulting probabilities were checked against IGoR. A later analysis scored TCR-TCR, TCR-HLA and TCR-CMV co-occurrence with hypergeometric tests, applying a repertoire-size bias correction to TCR pairs. A later analysis estimated false discovery rates by permuting HLA or CMV assignments 20 times. In a later analysis, co-occurring TCRs were grouped using DBSCAN, and TCRdist sequence similarity was added for clustering within HLA-allele-positive subsets. Repertoires with fewer than 30,000 or more than 120,000 public chains, plus five repertoires with anomalous nucleotide sharing, were excluded from co-occurrence clustering. The table was pulled from immuneACCESS by TCRdb, which kept in-frame rearrangements only. Such tables lose some clones; where checked, under half of the loss comes from unresolved V genes, and the rest has no known cause. V and J calls and clone size are as listed in that table; D and trimming were resolved from the DNA. The sample has about 130,000 clones on record, about 74% of them singletons. The ten largest clones represent roughly 7% of the sample.

The cohort comprised around 700 healthy bone marrow donors. Cohort members were all nominally healthy when sampled, although unrecorded immune exposures were likely present. The donor tested CMV seronegative, placing the donor among the 350 or so seronegative members of the cohort. Every donor gave a peripheral blood sample, and the peripheral blood mononuclear cells from that sample were used for TCR beta sequencing. The Qiagen DNeasy Blood Extraction Kit was used to extract genomic DNA from the blood cell samples. Recombination connected TRBV19 to TRBJ1-5; TRBD1 agrees with 10 junctional bases. The clonotype originates from a male donor in good health and CMV-seronegative. The specimen was PBMCs. The DNA is as follows: TGTGCCAGACCCGGACAGGGGGTCACAAGCGGCAATCAGCCCCAGCATTTT. Protein translation: CARPGQGVTSGNQPQHF.